This record looks at one T cell receptor beta chain sequence and its context. Its antigen remains unidentified. Its ends do not fully match the called genes, so a read error is possible. Stated time point: week 3, after first cycle of checkpoint inhibitor. The data belong to a study of blood T cell dynamics during melanoma immunotherapy. Turning to the study itself: First-line therapy was either pembrolizumab or nivolumab with ipilimumab for metastatic melanoma.

DNA loading was fixed at 350 ng for all bulk PBMC samples. Sequenced by immunoSEQ multiplex PCR; TCRdb stores in-frame clones only, minus some. The sample yields 15,000 or so clones, roughly 90% seen once. CDR1 and CDR2 (germline): MGHRA, YSYEKL. The CDR3 consists of 16 residues. Study outcomes and limitations: Unlike progressors, later disease-control patients had W3 repertoires gaining clonality or diversity.

The chain links TRBV4-1 to TRBJ2-5, with a tentative D call TRBD1 (5 bases). The sample was blood, taken from a patient treated with checkpoint blockade. The source is a human donor with melanoma. The CDR3 DNA reads TGCGCCAGCAGCCAATCCGCCAGGGTATACAAAGAAACCCAGTACTTC. Protein product: CASSQSARVYKETQYF.